Presented here are 24 T cell receptor beta chains from one specimen sequenced in a study of T cell responses to AZD1222 COVID-19 vaccine. Generated by immunoSEQ multiplex PCR, the TCRdb table keeps only in-frame clones and is missing some. The profile shows roughly 110,000 clones, under 95% of them singletons. The material sequenced was peripheral blood, taken on day 0 of AZD1222 vaccination. These receptors were collected from an adult in good health.

The J gene is TRBJ2-3, the V gene TRBV11-3; 13 nucleotides align to TRBD2. Germline CDR1 reads SGHNT; CDR2 reads YENEEA. Trimming at V came to 4 bases and at J to 5 bases, leaving 9 bases not matched to a gene. The CDR3 contains 17 residues. CDR3 sequence reads: CASSSRTSGGAGDTQYF. For the CDR3, the DNA is TGTGCCAGCAGCTCCAGAACTAGCGGGGGGGCCGGAGATACGCAGTATTTT. Supplemented by reference TRBV11-3 and TRBJ2-3, the full variable domain reads EAGVVQSPRYKIIEKKQPVAFWCNPISGHNTLYWYLQNLGQGPELLIRYENEEAVDDSQLPKDRFSAERLKGVDSTLKIQPAELGDSAVYLCASSSRTSGGAGDTQYFGPGTRLTVL.

V is TRBV6-5 and J is TRBJ2-2; the D gene is possibly TRBD2 (5 bases). Germline V gene sequence: CDR1 MNHEY, CDR2 SVGAGI. The CDR3 loop spans 14 amino acids. Trimming left V 6 bases short and J 1 base short, with 9 bases between. As DNA, the CDR3 is TGTGCCAGCAGCCGACGGGGGAACACCGGGGAGCTGTTTTTT. Amino acids: CASSRRGNTGELFF.

As DNA, the CDR3 is TGTGCCTGGAGTGTACAGGGTGGCTATGGCTACACCTTC. As protein: CAWSVQGGYGYTF. The chain employs TRBV30 and TRBJ1-2; TRBD1 is a possible D gene (6 bases). V gave up 0 bases and J gave up 4 bases, with 9 bases separating them. The CDR3 has 13 amino acids. The germline V gene has CDR1 GTSNPN and CDR2 SVGIG (reference sequence).

The gene calls are TRBV11-2 and TRBJ1-1; D gene unclear. The V gene's germline CDR1 is SGHAT and CDR2 FQNNGV. Trimming left V 4 bases short and J 4 bases short, with 10 bases between. This CDR3 comprises 13 residues. Here the CDR3 reads CASSSWKGTEAFF. CDR3 DNA sequence: TGTGCCAGCAGCTCGTGGAAGGGCACTGAAGCTTTCTTT.

The rearrangement uses TRBV24-1 and TRBJ2-2; D is tentatively TRBD1 or TRBD2 (5 bases each). This CDR3 is 13 amino acids long. The germline gives CDR1 KGHDR, CDR2 SFDVKD. Trimming removed 7 bases at V and 6 bases at J, with 11 bases between. The CDR3 sequence is CATRGQGAGELFF. DNA of the CDR3: TGTGCCACCAGGGGTCAGGGAGCCGGGGAGCTGTTTTTT.

This clone showed up just once. The chain joins TRBV7-2 to TRBJ1-4; no reliable D call. Germline assignment: CDR1 SGHTA and CDR2 FQGNSA. This CDR3 region has 15 residues. V shed 5 bases and J shed 4 bases, with 14 bases lying between them. The CDR3: CASSASVSYNEKLFF. In DNA, the CDR3 is TGTGCCAGCAGCGCGAGCGTTTCCTATAATGAAAAACTGTTTTTT.

The chain links TRBV18 to TRBJ1-2, with 10 bases fitting TRBD1. Per the germline V gene, CDR1 is KGHSH and CDR2 is LQKENI. V gave up 2 bases and J gave up 8 bases; unmatched junction bases: 5. The CDR3 sequence is 14 residues long. For the CDR3, the DNA is TGTGCCAGCTCACCAGAAGGGACAGGGGCCGGCTACACCTTC. Its translation is CASSPEGTGAGYTF.

This chain links TRBV7-2 with TRBJ2-7; 7 nucleotides match TRBD1. This CDR3 is 14 amino acids long. V trimming: 5 bases; J trimming: 2 bases; junction bases outside the gene matches: 6. Germline CDR1 is SGHTA and CDR2 is FQGNSA. CDR3 in DNA: TGTGCCAGCAGCCTCGGACAGGCACCCTACGAGCAGTACTTC. Its translation: CASSLGQAPYEQYF. Complete variable domain (other parts from reference TRBV7-2 and TRBJ2-7): GAGVSQSPSNKVTEKGKDVELRCDPISGHTALYWYRQSLGQGLEFLIYFQGNSAPDKSGLPSDRFSAERTGGSVSTLTIQRTQQEDSAVYLCASSLGQAPYEQYFGPGTRLTVT.

The chain joins TRBV25-1 to TRBJ2-7, with unresolved D. V lost 7 bases and J 6 bases, leaving 7 bases between the germline ends. This CDR3 is built from 10 residues. Per germline, CDR1 MGHDK and CDR2 SYGVNS. The CDR3 DNA is TGTGCCAGCATGGAGACCGAGCAGTACTTC. Its translation is CASMETEQYF.

This clone was seen only once. V is TRBV3-1 (or the pseudogene TRBV3-2) and J is TRBJ1-3, with D unresolved. CDR3 length: 14 amino acids. Germline V gene data show CDR1 as LGHDT and CDR2 as YNNKEL (reference sequence). V dropped 0 bases and J dropped 4 bases, with 7 bases sitting between them. The CDR3: CASSQDTAGNTIYF. CDR3 bases: TGTGCCAGCAGCCAAGATACGGCCGGAAACACCATATATTTT.

The rearrangement uses TRBV5-1 and TRBJ1-2; 7 nucleotides agree with TRBD1. This CDR3 contains 13 residues. From germline, CDR1 is SGHRS and CDR2 YFSETQ. Losses at the gene ends were 0 bases for V and 5 bases for J; bases not matched to a gene: 1. CDR3 residues: CASSLDRGYGYTF. The CDR3 coding sequence is TGCGCCAGCAGCTTGGACAGGGGTTATGGCTACACCTTC.

The V call is TRBV29-1, the J call TRBJ2-3; D is unresolved. V lost 4 bases and J 0 bases, leaving 5 bases between the germline ends. The CDR3 loop spans 12 amino acids. The germline CDR1 and CDR2 sequences are SQVTM and ANQGSEA. The DNA of the CDR3 is TGCAGCGTTGTCAGGAGCACAGATACGCAGTATTTT. Amino acid sequence: CSVVRSTDTQYF.

The table lists this clone with a few counts. This chain links TRBV19 with TRBJ2-2, with 8 bases identical to TRBD2. CDR3 length: 14 residues. Germline V gene sequence: CDR1 LNHDA, CDR2 SQIVND (reference sequence). Trimming took 7 bases from V and 4 from J; bases not matched to a gene: 5. DNA for the CDR3: TGTGCCAGTATGTTTGCGGGGGGCACCGGGGAGCTGTTTTTT. Its translation: CASMFAGGTGELFF.

The rearrangement joins TRBV7-8 to TRBJ1-1; 12 bases agree with TRBD1. CDR1 is SGHVS, CDR2 FQNEAQ, per germline. V was pared by 5 bases and J by 4 bases, with 5 bases of the junction left unmatched. This CDR3 comprises 15 residues. The CDR3 nucleotides read TGTGCCAGCAGCAAGGGACAGGGGGCAAGCACTGAAGCTTTCTTT. It is translated as CASSKGQGASTEAFF.

The V and J genes are TRBV9 and TRBJ1-6, with 11 bases matching TRBD1. The junction had 1 base not matched to a gene; V was cut back by 3 bases and J by 5 bases. Germline V gene lookup returns CDR1 SGDLS and CDR2 YYNGEE. The CDR3 has 15 residues. CDR3 sequence: CASSGGQGDNSPLHF. The DNA for the CDR3 is TGTGCCAGCAGCGGGGGACAGGGGGATAATTCACCCCTCCACTTT.

This clone was seen only once. V and J are TRBV27 and TRBJ2-2; no firm D call. Trimming took off 8 bases at V and 1 base at J, with 8 bases between the two ends. The germline CDR1 and CDR2 sequences are MNHEY and SMNVEV (reference sequence). CDR3 length equals 13 residues. In DNA, the CDR3 is TGTGCCAGCGCGGAATTGAACACCGGGGAGCTGTTTTTT. Protein product: CASAELNTGELFF.

The CDR3 spells CASSLQWGNEKLFF. CDR3 coding DNA: TGCGCCAGCAGCTTGCAATGGGGGAATGAAAAACTGTTTTTT. V and J are TRBV5-1 and TRBJ1-4; perhaps TRBD1 as D (5 bases). From germline, CDR1 is SGHRS and CDR2 YFSETQ. CDR3 length equals 14 residues. V lost 1 base, J lost 5 bases, and 9 bases lay in between.

CDR3 nucleotide sequence: TGTGCCAGCAGTGACGGACTCCAGGGACCCCTCCACTTT. The encoded protein is CASSDGLQGPLHF. The genes are TRBV2 and TRBJ1-6, with a possible D match to TRBD1 (5 bases). This CDR3 contains 13 residues. The germline CDR1 and CDR2 sequences are SNHLY and FYNNEI. V was cut by 3 bases and J by 12 bases, with 12 bases left in between.

This clone was seen once. The gene calls are TRBV6-5 and TRBJ2-5; 7 bases line up with TRBD2. CDR3 size: 14 residues. Germline CDR1 is MNHEY and CDR2 is SVGAGI. V dropped 4 bases and J dropped 5; count of bases not matched to a gene: 7. The CDR3 coding sequence is TGTGCCAGCAGTTGGGAGGGTAGGATCGAGACCCAGTACTTC. This encodes CASSWEGRIETQYF.

The chain uses TRBV10-2 and TRBJ2-3, with TRBD2 identical over 7 bases. Trimming at V came to 5 bases and at J to 2 bases, leaving 4 bases not matched to a gene. Germline V gene data show CDR1 as WSHSY and CDR2 as SAAADI. The CDR3 totals 14 residues. CDR3 sequence (DNA): TGCGCCAGCAGTATGGGGGGGACCACAGATACGCAGTATTTT. Protein product: CASSMGGTTDTQYF.

The rearrangement links TRBV7-2 to TRBJ2-3; 7 bases agree with TRBD2. The germline CDR1 and CDR2 sequences are SGHTA and FQGNSA. The CDR3 is 16 residues long. Germline trimming cut 5 bases from V and 1 base from J; bases unmatched to any gene: 9. The CDR3 loop is CASSTVGGGRTDTQYF. Here the CDR3 DNA reads TGTGCCAGCAGCACAGTGGGCGGGGGACGCACAGATACGCAGTATTTT.

This clone showed up just a few times. V gene TRBV6-2 or TRBV6-3 combines with J gene TRBJ2-2; no firm D call. Germline V gene sequence: CDR1 MNHEY, CDR2 SVGEGT. Trimming took off 2 bases at V and 4 bases at J, with 17 bases between the two ends. The CDR3 covers 17 residues. CDR3 residues: CASSYERVETPTGELFF. The CDR3 DNA reads as TGTGCCAGCAGTTACGAAAGGGTCGAGACCCCCACCGGGGAGCTGTTTTTT.

The V and J genes are TRBV11-2 and TRBJ2-7; D may be TRBD1 (6 bases). The germline V and J ends were trimmed by 6 bases and 5 bases, with 17 bases remaining between them. There are 14 residues in the CDR3. Per germline, CDR1 SGHAT and CDR2 FQNNGV. The CDR3 DNA follows: TGTGCCAGCAGGCCCAGGATGGGGGCCGACGAGCAGTACTTC. Translating it yields CASRPRMGADEQYF.

This chain's CDR3 is CASRRPPYSNQPQHF. CDR3 in DNA: TGCGCCAGCAGAAGACCGCCATATAGCAATCAGCCCCAGCATTTT. This chain joins TRBV23-1 and TRBJ1-5; D remains unclear. TRBV23-1 is assigned to the ORF class and has an uncertain function. There are 15 residues in the CDR3. V lost 6 bases, J lost 0 bases, and 12 bases lay in between.